This is a list of T cell receptor beta chains from one sample in a study of early T cells in non-severe SARS-CoV-2 infection. TCRdb recomputed calls from the 5' RACE reads with MiXCR, one row per CDR3 protein. The sample includes about 130,000 distinct CDR3 sequences, more than 12% of them seen just once. Sample: whole blood. These receptors were taken from an adult who was a healthcare worker with PCR-confirmed SARS-CoV-2 infection or an uninfected control (not recorded which). Both conserved end residues are part of each CDR3. Each record gives: clone size, D gene, V gene, J gene, CDR3 DNA, CDR3 protein. A D gene is named only where the DNA matches it firmly. Some rows have no size entry. The others give once, few or many, or a class for an expanded clone.

many	-	TRBV7-9	TRBJ2-2	TGTGCCAGCAGCTTTAGCGGAAACACCGGGGAGCTGTTTTTT	CASSFSGNTGELFF
few	-	TRBV20-1	TRBJ2-1	TGCAGTGCTCCGGGATCCGCCTACAATGAGCAGTTCTTC	CSAPGSAYNEQFF
-	TRBD1	TRBV4-1	TRBJ1-1	TGCGCCAGCAGCCACCGGGACAGGGGGCTCGAAGCTTTCTTT	CASSHRDRGLEAFF
-	-	TRBV4-2	TRBJ2-5	TGTGCCAGCAGCCAAGACGCTCCAGAGACCCAGTACTTC	CASSQDAPETQYF
few	TRBD2	TRBV7-3	TRBJ2-2	TGTGCCAGCAGCTTATCGGGGGGACCCTCCGGGGAGCTGTTTTTT	CASSLSGGPSGELFF
-	TRBD2	TRBV3-1	TRBJ2-3	TGTGCCAGCAGCCAATGGACTAGCGGGGGGCCAGCAGATACGCAGTATTTT	CASSQWTSGGPADTQYF
few	-	TRBV3-1	TRBJ1-1	TGTGCCAGCAGCAGAGGAGCGCCGGGTGAAGCTTTCTTT	CASSRGAPGEAFF
-	-	TRBV11-2	TRBJ2-5	TGTGCCAGCAGCCCTCAAGCGAAAGAGACCCAGTACTTC	CASSPQAKETQYF
-	-	TRBV9	TRBJ1-2	TGTGCCAGCTCAGTGGGGTCGGACTATGGCTACACCTTC	CASSVGSDYGYTF
few	-	TRBV7-9	TRBJ1-2	TGTGCCAGCAGCACAGGGAATAGGGGCTACACCTTC	CASSTGNRGYTF
-	TRBD1	TRBV6-5	TRBJ2-2	TGTGCCAGCAGTTATAACCGGCCGGGACAGGGGGCGACCGGGGAGCTGTTTTTT	CASSYNRPGQGATGELFF
few	TRBD2	TRBV5-5	TRBJ2-1	TGTGCCAGCAGCGTGGGGCTAGCGGGGTCCTACAATGAGCAGTTCTTC	CASSVGLAGSYNEQFF
few	-	TRBV4-1	TRBJ1-2	TGCGCCAGCAGCCAAGATGAGTCTTCAAACTATGGCTACACCTTC	CASSQDESSNYGYTF
few	-	TRBV6-2/TRBV6-3	TRBJ1-3	TGTGCCAGCAGTTACTCGGCCCTAGGAAACACCATATATTTT	CASSYSALGNTIYF